This T cell receptor beta chain emerged from a study of blood T cell repertoires in COVID-19. Study at large: Acute-phase and convalescent COVID-19 samples originated in the United States, Italy and Spain.

Germline V lookup: CDR1 SGDLS, CDR2 YYNGEE. This CDR3 is 14 amino acids long. The V and J ends lost 6 bases and 0 bases respectively, with 12 bases between them. Clones were sequenced by immunoSEQ multiplex PCR, and TCRdb holds only the in-frame ones, with some missing. Of under 300,000 clones listed, just over 85% are singletons. The V call is TRBV9, the J call TRBJ2-5; D might be TRBD2 (6 bases). Material: peripheral blood. The sequence was collected from a man aged 25-45 years who had recovered from COVID-19. In nucleotides, the CDR3 is TGTGCCAGCACCGCTGGAGGGTACCAAGAGACCCAGTACTTC. Its translation is CASTAGGYQETQYF.